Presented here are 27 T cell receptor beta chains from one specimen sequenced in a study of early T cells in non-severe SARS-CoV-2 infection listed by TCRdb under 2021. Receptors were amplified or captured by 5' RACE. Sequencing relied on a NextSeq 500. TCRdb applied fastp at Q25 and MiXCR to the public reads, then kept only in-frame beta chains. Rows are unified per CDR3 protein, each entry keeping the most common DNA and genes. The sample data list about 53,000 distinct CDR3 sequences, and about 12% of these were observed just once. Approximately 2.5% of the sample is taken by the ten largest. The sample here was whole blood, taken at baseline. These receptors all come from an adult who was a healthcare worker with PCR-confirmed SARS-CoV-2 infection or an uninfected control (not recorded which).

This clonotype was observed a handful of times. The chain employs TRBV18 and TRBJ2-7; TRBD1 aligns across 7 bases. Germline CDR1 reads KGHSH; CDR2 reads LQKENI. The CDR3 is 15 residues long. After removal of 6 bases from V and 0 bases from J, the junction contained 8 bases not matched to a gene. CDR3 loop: CASSPAQGSSYEQYF. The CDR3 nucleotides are TGTGCCAGCTCTCCAGCACAGGGGTCCTCCTACGAGCAGTACTTC. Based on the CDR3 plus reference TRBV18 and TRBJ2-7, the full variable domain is NAGVMQNPRHLVRRRGQEARLRCSPMKGHSHVYWYRQLPEEGLKFMVYLQKENIIDESGMPKERFSAEFPKEGPSILRIQQVVRGDSAAYFCASSPAQGSSYEQYFGPGTRLTVT.

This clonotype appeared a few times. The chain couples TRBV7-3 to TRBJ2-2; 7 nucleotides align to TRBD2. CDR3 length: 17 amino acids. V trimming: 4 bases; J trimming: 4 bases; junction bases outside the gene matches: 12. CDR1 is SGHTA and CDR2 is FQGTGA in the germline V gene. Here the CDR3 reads CASSSPWGGRGTGELFF. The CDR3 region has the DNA TGTGCCAGCAGCTCCCCCTGGGGCGGGAGAGGCACCGGGGAGCTGTTTTTT.

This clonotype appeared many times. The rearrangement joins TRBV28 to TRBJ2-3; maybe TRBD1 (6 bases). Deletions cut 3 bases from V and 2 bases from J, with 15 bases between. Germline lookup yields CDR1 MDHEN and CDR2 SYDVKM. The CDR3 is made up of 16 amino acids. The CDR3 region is CASSLAQGSVTDTQYF. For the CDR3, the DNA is TGTGCCAGCAGTTTGGCACAGGGAAGCGTCACAGATACGCAGTATTTT.

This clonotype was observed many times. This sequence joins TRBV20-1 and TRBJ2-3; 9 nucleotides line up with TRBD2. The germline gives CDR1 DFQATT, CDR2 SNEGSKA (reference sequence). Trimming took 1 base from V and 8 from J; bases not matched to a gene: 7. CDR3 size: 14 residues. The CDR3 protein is CSARATSGPATQYF. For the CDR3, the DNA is TGCAGTGCTAGAGCGACTAGCGGTCCCGCTACGCAGTATTTT.

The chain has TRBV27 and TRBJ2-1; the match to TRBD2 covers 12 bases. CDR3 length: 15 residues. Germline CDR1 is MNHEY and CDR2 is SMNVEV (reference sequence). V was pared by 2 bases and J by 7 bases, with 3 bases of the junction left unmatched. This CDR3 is CASSLGTSGRNEQFF. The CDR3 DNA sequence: TGTGCCAGCAGTTTAGGTACTAGCGGGAGGAATGAGCAGTTCTTC.

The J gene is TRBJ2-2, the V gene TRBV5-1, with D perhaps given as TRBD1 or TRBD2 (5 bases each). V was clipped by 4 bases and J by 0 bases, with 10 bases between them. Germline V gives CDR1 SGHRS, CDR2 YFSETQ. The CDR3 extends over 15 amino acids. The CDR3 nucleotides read TGCGCCAGCAGCCGGGACGGGTCGAACACCGGGGAGCTGTTTTTT. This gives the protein CASSRDGSNTGELFF.

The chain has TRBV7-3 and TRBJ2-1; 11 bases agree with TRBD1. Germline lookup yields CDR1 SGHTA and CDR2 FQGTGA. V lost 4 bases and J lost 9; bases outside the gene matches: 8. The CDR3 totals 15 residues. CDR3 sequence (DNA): TGTGCCAGCAGCTCCGGGACAGGGGGTTTTGGTGAGCAGTTCTTC. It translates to CASSSGTGGFGEQFF.

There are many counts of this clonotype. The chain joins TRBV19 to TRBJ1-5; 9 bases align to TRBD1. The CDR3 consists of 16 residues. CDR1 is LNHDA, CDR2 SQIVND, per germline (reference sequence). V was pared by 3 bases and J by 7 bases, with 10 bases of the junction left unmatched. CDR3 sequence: CASSIGQGYDGQPQHF. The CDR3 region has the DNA TGTGCCAGTAGTATTGGACAGGGGTACGATGGGCAGCCCCAGCATTTT.

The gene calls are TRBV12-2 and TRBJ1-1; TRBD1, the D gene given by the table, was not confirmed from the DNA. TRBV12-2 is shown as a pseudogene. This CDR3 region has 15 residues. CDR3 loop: CASRLNQGAHTEAFF. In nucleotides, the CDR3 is TGTGCAAGTCGCTTGAACCAGGGGGCGCACACTGAAGCTTTCTTT.

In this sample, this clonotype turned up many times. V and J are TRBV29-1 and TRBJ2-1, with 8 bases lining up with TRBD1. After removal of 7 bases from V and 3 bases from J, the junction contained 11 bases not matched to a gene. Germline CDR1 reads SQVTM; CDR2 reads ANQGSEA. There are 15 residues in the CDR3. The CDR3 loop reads CSGIQGALNYNEQFF. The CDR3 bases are TGCAGCGGGATCCAGGGGGCGCTGAACTACAATGAGCAGTTCTTC.

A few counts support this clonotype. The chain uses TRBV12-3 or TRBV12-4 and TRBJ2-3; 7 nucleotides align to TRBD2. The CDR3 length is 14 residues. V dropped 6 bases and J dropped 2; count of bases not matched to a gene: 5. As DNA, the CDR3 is TGTGCCAGCAGACCTAGCGGTCCCACAGATACGCAGTATTTT. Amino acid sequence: CASRPSGPTDTQYF.

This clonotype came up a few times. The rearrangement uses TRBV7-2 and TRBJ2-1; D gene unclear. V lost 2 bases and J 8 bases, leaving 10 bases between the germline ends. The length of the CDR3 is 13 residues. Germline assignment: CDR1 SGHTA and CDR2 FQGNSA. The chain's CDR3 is CASSLSVNDEQFF. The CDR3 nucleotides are TGTGCCAGCAGCTTATCTGTTAACGATGAGCAGTTCTTC.

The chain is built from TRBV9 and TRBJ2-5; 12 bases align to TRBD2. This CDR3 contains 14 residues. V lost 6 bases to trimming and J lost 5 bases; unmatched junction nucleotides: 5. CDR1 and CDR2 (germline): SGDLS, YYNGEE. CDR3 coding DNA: TGTGCCAGCAATCTAGCGGGAGGGCGTGAGACCCAGTACTTC. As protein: CASNLAGGRETQYF.

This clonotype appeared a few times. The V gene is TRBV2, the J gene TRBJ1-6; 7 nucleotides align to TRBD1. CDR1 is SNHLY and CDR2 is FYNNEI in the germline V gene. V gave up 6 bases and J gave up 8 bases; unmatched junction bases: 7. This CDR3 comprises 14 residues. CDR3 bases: TGTGCCAGCAGCTTACAGGGGACCCATTCACCCCTCCACTTT. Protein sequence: CASSLQGTHSPLHF.

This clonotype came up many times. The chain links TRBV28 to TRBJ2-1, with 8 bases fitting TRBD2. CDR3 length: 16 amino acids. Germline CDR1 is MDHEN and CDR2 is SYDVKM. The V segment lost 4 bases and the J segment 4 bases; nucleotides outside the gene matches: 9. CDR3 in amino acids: CASSSLLAATYNEQFF. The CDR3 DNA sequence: TGTGCCAGCAGTTCCTTACTAGCGGCTACATACAATGAGCAGTTCTTC.

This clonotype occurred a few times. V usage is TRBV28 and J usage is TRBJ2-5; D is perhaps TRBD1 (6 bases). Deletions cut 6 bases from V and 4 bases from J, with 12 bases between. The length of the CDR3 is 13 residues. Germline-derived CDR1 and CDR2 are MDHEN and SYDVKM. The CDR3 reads CASSPQDRETQYF. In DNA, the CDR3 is TGTGCCAGCAGCCCTCAGGACAGAGAGACCCAGTACTTC.

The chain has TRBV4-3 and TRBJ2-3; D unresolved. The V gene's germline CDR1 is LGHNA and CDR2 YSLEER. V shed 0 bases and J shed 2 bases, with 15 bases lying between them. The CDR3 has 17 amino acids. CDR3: CASSQDPGPAYTDTQYF. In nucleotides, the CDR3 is TGCGCCAGCAGCCAAGATCCAGGCCCGGCATACACAGATACGCAGTATTTT.

CDR3 in DNA: TGTGCCAGCAGCGTAGGGACTAGCGGGAGGGTCCCCTACGAGCAGTACTTC. As protein: CASSVGTSGRVPYEQYF. The chain employs TRBV9 and TRBJ2-7, with 15 positions matching TRBD2. Trimming at V came to 0 bases and at J to 2 bases, leaving 3 bases not matched to a gene. The CDR3 is made up of 17 amino acids. Germline V gene data show CDR1 as SGDLS and CDR2 as YYNGEE.

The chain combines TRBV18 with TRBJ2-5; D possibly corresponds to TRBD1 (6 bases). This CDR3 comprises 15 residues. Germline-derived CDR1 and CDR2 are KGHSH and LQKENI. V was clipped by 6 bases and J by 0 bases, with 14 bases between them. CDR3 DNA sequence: TGTGCCAGCTCTCCAAGGACAGCCAACCAAGAGACCCAGTACTTC. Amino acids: CASSPRTANQETQYF.

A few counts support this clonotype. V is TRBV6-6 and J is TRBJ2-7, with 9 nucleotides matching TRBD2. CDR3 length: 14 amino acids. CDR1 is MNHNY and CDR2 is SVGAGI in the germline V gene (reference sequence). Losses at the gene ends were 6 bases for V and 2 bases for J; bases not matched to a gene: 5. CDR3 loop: CASRFSGSTYEQYF. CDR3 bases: TGTGCCAGCAGATTTAGCGGGAGCACCTACGAGCAGTACTTC.

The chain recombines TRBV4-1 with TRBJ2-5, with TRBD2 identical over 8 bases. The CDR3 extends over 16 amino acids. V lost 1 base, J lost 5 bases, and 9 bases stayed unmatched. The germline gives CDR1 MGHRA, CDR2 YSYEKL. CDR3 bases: TGCGCCAGCAGCCAAGTTCAAGCGGGAGTAAGGGAGACCCAGTACTTC. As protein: CASSQVQAGVRETQYF.

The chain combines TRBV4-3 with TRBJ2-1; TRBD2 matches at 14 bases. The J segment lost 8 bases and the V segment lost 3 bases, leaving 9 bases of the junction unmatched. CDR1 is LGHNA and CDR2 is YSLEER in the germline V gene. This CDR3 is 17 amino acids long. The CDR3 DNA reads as TGCGCCAGCAGCCACGGGACTAGCGGGAGTCAGGGGTATGAGCAGTTCTTC. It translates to CASSHGTSGSQGYEQFF.

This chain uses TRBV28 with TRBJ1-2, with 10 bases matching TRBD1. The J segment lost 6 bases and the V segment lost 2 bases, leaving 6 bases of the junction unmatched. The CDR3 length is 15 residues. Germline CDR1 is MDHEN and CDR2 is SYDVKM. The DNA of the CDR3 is TGTGCCAGCAGTTTAATCCGACAGGGGGCCGATGGCTACACCTTC. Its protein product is CASSLIRQGADGYTF.

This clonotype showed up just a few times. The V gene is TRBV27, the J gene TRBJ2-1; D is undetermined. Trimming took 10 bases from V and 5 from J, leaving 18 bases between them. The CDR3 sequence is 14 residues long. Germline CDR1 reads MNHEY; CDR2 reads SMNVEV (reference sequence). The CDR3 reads CATQSRRMNNEQFF. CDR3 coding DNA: TGTGCCACCCAATCGCGGAGAATGAACAATGAGCAGTTCTTC.

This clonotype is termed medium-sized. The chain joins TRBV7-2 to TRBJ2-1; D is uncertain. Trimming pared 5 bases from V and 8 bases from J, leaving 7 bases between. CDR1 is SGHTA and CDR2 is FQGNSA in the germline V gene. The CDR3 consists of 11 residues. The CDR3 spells CASSVLDEQFF. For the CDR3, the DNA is TGTGCCAGCAGCGTCTTGGATGAGCAGTTCTTC. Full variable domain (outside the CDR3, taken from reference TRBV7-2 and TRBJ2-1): GAGVSQSPSNKVTEKGKDVELRCDPISGHTALYWYRQSLGQGLEFLIYFQGNSAPDKSGLPSDRFSAERTGGSVSTLTIQRTQQEDSAVYLCASSVLDEQFFGPGTRLTVL.

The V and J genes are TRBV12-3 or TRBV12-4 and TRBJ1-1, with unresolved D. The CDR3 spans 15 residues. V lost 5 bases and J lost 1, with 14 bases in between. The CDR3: CASSPQTSPNTEAFF. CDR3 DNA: TGTGCCAGCAGTCCCCAGACAAGCCCGAACACTGAAGCTTTCTTT.

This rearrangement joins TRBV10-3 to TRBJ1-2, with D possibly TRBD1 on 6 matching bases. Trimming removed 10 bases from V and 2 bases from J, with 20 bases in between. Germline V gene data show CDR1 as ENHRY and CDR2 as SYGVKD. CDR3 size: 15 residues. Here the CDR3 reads CATATGARINYGYTF. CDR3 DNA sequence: TGTGCCACCGCGACAGGTGCACGGATAAACTATGGCTACACCTTC.